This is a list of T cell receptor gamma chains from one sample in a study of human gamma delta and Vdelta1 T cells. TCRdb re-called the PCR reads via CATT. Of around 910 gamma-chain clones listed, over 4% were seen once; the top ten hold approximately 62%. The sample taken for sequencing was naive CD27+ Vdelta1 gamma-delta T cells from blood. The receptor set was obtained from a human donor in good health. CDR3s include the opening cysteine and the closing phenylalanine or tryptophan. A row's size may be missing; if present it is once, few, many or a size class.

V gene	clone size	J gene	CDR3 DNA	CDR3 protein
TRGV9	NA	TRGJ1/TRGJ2	TGTGCCTTGTGGGAGGGTTATTATAAGAAACTCTTT	CALWEGYYKKLF
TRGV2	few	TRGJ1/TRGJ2	TGTGCCCCCTGGGACGGTTATTATAAGAAACTCTTT	CAPWDGYYKKLF
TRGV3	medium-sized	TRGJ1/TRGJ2	TGTGCCACCTGGGACAGGCAGGGGAAACTCTTT	CATWDRQGKLF
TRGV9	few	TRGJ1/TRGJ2	TGTGCCTTGTGGGAGTATTATAAGAAGCTCTTT	CALWEYYKKLF
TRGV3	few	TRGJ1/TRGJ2	TGTGCCACCGGGGAGAGTCCGTTCGAGAAACTCTTT	CATGESPFEKLF
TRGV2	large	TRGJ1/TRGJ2	TGTGCCACCTGGGACGGGTATTATTATAAGAAACTCTTT	CATWDGYYYKKLF
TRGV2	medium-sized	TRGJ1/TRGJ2	TGTGCCACCTGGGACGGGCCCGACGCCTTGTATTATAAGAAACTCTTT	CATWDGPDALYYKKLF
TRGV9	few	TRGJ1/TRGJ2	TGTGCCTTGTGGGAGGGTTGTAAGAAACTCTTT	CALWEGCKKLF
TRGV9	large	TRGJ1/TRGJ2	TGTGCCTTGTGGGAGGTGCATTATTATAAGAAACTCTTT	CALWEVHYYKKLF